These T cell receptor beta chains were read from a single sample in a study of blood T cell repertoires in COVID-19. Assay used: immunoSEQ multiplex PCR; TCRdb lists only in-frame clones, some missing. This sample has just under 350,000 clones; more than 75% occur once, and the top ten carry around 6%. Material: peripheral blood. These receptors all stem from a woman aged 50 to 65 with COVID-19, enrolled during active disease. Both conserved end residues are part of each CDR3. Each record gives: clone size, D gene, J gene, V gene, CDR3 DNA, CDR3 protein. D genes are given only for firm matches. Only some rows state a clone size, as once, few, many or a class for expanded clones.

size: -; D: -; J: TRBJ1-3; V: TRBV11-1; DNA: TGTGCCAGCAGCGTACGGGACTCTGGAAACACCATATATTTT; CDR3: CASSVRDSGNTIYF
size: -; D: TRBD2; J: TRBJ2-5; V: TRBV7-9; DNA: TGTGCCAGCAGCTTCGGACTAGCGGGGAGCCAAGAGACCCAGTACTTC; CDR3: CASSFGLAGSQETQYF
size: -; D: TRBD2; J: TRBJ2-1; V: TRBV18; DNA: TGTGCCACCACTCCCCCGGGACTAGCATACAATGAGCAGTTCTTC; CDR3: CATTPPGLAYNEQFF
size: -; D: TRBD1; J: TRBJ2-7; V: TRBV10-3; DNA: TGTGCCATCAGCACCCGGGACAGGGACGAGCAGTACTTC; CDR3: CAISTRDRDEQYF
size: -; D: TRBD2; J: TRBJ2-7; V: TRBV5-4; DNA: TGTGCCAGCAGCTTGGGGACTAGCGGGAACTACGAGCAGTACTTC; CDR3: CASSLGTSGNYEQYF
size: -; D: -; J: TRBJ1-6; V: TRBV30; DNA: TGTGCCTGGAGTACCGTCGGCTCCTATAATTCACCCCTCCACTTT; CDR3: CAWSTVGSYNSPLHF
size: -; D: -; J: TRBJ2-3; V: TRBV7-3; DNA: TGTGCCAGCAGCTTAAACGGGCGGGCTGGCACAGATACGCAGTATTTT; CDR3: CASSLNGRAGTDTQYF
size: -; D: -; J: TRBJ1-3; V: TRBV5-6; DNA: TGTGCCAGCAGCTTCCGGGGGATGGGCGGAAACACCATATATTTT; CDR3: CASSFRGMGGNTIYF
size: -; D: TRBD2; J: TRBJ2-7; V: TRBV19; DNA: TGTGCCAGTAGTATTAATGGGGGAGGGACCTACGAGCAGTACTTC; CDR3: CASSINGGGTYEQYF
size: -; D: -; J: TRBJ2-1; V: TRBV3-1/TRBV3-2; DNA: TGTGCCAGCAGCCAAAGCCGGGGGGAGCAGTTCTTC; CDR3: CASSQSRGEQFF
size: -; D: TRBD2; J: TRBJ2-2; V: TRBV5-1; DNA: TGCGCCAGCAGCTTTAGCGGGGCGACCGGGGAGCTGTTTTTT; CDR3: CASSFSGATGELFF
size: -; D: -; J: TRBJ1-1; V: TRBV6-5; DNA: TGTGCCAGCAGTTACGGTTTGGGCAGAGATAACACTGAAGCTTTCTTT; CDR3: CASSYGLGRDNTEAFF
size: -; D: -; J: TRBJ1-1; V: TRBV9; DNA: TGTGCCAGCAGCGCCCGGCAGGGTTTGAACACTGAAGCTTTCTTT; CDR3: CASSARQGLNTEAFF
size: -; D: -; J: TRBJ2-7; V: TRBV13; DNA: TGTGCCAGCAGCTTACCCGGGGGAGGAGAAGAGCAGTACTTC; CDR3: CASSLPGGGEEQYF
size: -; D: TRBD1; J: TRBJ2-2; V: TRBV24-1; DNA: TGTGCCACCAGTGATTCTGGTGGGACAGGGAGGGACGGGGAGCTGTTTTTT; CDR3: CATSDSGGTGRDGELFF
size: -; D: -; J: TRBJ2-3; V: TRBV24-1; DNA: TGTGCCACCAGTGCCAGGGCCACAGATACGCAGTATTTT; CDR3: CATSARATDTQYF
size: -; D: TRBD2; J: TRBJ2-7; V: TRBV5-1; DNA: TGCGCCAGCAGAGAAGGACTAGCCCGCTACGAGCAGTACTTC; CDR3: CASREGLARYEQYF
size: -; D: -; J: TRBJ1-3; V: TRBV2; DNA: TGTGCCAGCGGACAGTTAGTCACGGGAAACACCATATATTTT; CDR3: CASGQLVTGNTIYF
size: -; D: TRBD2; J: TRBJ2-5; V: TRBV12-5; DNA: TGTGCTAGTGCCCCTCAAGCGGGGGGGCCAAAGACCCAGTACTTC; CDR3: CASAPQAGGPKTQYF
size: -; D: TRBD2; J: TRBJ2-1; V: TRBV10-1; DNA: TGCGCCAGCAGTGAAGATAGCGGGGGCCTGAGCTCCTACAATGAGCAGTTCTTC; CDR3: CASSEDSGGLSSYNEQFF
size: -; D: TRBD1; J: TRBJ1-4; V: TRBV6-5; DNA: TGTGCCAGCAGGACCGGACAGGGACGGAATGAAAAACTGTTTTTT; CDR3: CASRTGQGRNEKLFF
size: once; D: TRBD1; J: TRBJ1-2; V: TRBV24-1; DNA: TGTGCCACCAGTGATTCCCGGACAGGCGAGACGGATGGCTACACCTTC; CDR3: CATSDSRTGETDGYTF
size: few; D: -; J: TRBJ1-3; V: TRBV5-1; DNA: TGCGCCAGCAGCGGGGCAAAAGACGGAAACACCATATATTTT; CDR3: CASSGAKDGNTIYF
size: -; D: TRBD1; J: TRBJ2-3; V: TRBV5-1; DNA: TGCGCCAGCAGCGGGGGACAGAGAAGCCAAAGCACAGATACGCAGTATTTT; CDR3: CASSGGQRSQSTDTQYF
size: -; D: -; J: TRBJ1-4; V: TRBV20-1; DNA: TGCAGTGCTAAGAACAGTGAAAAACTGTTTTTT; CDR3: CSAKNSEKLFF
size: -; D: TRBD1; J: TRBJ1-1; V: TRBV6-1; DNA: TGTGCCAGCAGTGATATGGGTAGAAGGGGGACAGGTCTTCTCTTT; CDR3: CASSDMGRRGTGLLF
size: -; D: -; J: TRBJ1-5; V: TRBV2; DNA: TGTGCCAGCACCCGAGACGGGGGGAAAAATCAGCCCCAGCATTTT; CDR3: CASTRDGGKNQPQHF
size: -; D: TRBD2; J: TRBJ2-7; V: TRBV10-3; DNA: TGTGCCATCAGTGAGGGGACGGGAGGGGAGGCCTACGAGCAGTACTTC; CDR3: CAISEGTGGEAYEQYF
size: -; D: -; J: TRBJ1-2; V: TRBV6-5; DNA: TGTGCCACCAAGTCGGTCACCTATGGCTACACCTTC; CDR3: CATKSVTYGYTF
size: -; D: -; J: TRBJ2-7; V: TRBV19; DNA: TGTGCCAGTAGTATAGATCGGTTTGGAGTCTCCTACGAGCAGTACTTC; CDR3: CASSIDRFGVSYEQYF
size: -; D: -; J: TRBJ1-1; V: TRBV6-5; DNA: TGTGCCAGCAGCCGGGGCGTGGGGGGGACTGAAGCTTTCTTT; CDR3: CASSRGVGGTEAFF
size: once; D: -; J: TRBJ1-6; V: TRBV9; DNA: TGTGCCAGCAGCGTAGGGCAGTCTGGTTCACCCCTCCACTTT; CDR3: CASSVGQSGSPLHF
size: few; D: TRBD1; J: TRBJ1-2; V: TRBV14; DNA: TGTGCCAGCAGCCAAGATGCCCAGGGGGCTAGGGGCTACACCTTC; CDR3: CASSQDAQGARGYTF